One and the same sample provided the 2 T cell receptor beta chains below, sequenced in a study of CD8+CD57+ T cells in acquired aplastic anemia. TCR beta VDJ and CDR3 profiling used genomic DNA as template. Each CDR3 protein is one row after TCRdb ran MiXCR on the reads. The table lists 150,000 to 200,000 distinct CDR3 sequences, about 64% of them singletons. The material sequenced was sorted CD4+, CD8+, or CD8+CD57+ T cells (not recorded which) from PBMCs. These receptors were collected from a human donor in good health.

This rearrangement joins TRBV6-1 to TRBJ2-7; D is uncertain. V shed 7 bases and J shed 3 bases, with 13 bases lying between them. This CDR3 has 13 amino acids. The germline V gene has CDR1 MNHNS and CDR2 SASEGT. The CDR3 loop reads CASIGQVVYEQYF. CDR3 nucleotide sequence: TGTGCCAGCATCGGTCAGGTTGTCTACGAGCAGTACTTC.

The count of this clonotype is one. The CDR3 here is CATSDYRGIGQPQHF. In nucleotides, the CDR3 is TGTGCCACCAGTGATTATCGGGGGATCGGTCAGCCCCAGCATTTT. The chain recombines TRBV24-1 with TRBJ1-5; D possibly corresponds to TRBD1 (5 bases). V lost 2 bases, J lost 6 bases, and 13 bases lay in between. The CDR3 covers 15 residues. Germline CDR1 KGHDR, CDR2 SFDVKD.